The 27 T cell receptor beta chains presented below share a single source sample, sequenced in a study of blood T cell repertoires in COVID-19. Sequencing used immunoSEQ multiplex PCR; TCRdb keeps in-frame clones, though not all of them. The sample lists roughly 230,000 clones; approximately 80% were seen once. The sequenced sample consisted of peripheral blood. The receptors come from a woman aged 50 to 60 with acute or convalescent COVID-19.

J is TRBJ1-1 and V is TRBV9; no firm D call. The CDR3 totals 14 residues. CDR1 and CDR2 from the germline V gene are SGDLS and YYNGEE. V was pared by 0 bases and J by 0 bases, with 6 bases between. The CDR3, as DNA: TGTGCCAGCAGCGTAGAGAGCATGAACACTGAAGCTTTCTTT. Protein: CASSVESMNTEAFF.

CDR3 nucleotide sequence: TGTGCCAGCAGCCATCGACAGGGGGCTGACAATGAGCAGTTCTTC. Protein: CASSHRQGADNEQFF. V gene TRBV7-9 combines with J gene TRBJ2-1; 10 bases are a match to TRBD1. V trimming: 5 bases; J trimming: 5 bases; junction bases outside the gene matches: 6. The CDR3 length is 15 residues. Germline V CDR1 and CDR2: SEHNR, FQNEAQ (reference sequence).

This sequence joins TRBV7-2 and TRBJ1-5; 9 bases are a match to TRBD1. CDR1 is SGHTA, CDR2 FQGNSA, per germline. V dropped 5 bases and J dropped 6; count of bases not matched to a gene: 8. The CDR3 has 15 amino acids. CDR3 DNA: TGTGCCAGCAGCGGGGACAGGGCTTTCCCTCAGCCCCAGCATTTT. Amino acid sequence: CASSGDRAFPQPQHF.

This chain connects TRBV3-1 (or the pseudogene TRBV3-2) to TRBJ1-2, with D possibly matching TRBD1 (5 bases). The germline gives CDR1 LGHDT, CDR2 YNNKEL (reference sequence). CDR3 length: 15 amino acids. Between the trimmed V and J ends, which lost 1 base and 5 bases, there was a span of 14 bases. The CDR3 DNA reads TGTGCCAGCAGCCAAGCCCAGGGTGTTGCTTATGGCTACACCTTC. It yields the protein CASSQAQGVAYGYTF.

Here the CDR3 reads CNISIGTGVSEQYF. CDR3 in DNA: TGCAACATCTCCATCGGGACAGGGGTTTCCGAGCAGTACTTC. The rearrangement links TRBV29-1 to TRBJ2-7, with 10 nucleotides matching TRBD1. The germline V gene encodes CDR1 SQVTM and CDR2 ANQGSEA. This CDR3 region has 14 residues.

The rearrangement joins TRBV7-6 to TRBJ2-2; TRBD2 aligns across 11 bases. The CDR3 sequence is 18 residues long. Germline trimming cut 2 bases from V and 5 bases from J; bases unmatched to any gene: 10. CDR1 is SGHVS, CDR2 FNYEAQ, per germline. The DNA of the CDR3 is TGTGCCAGCAGCTTAAAAACGCTAGCGGGAGGAACGACCGGGGAGCTGTTTTTT. Amino acids: CASSLKTLAGGTTGELFF.

The rearrangement links TRBV30 to TRBJ2-1; 11 bases map to TRBD2. With 3 bases clipped from V and 12 bases from J, the junction kept 7 bases outside the gene matches. Per the germline V gene, CDR1 is GTSNPN and CDR2 is SVGIG (reference sequence). The CDR3 spans 13 residues. The CDR3 DNA reads TGTGCCTGGAGCGGACTAGCGGGTTCGTTGCAGTTCTTC. Translated: CAWSGLAGSLQFF.

The CDR3 DNA follows: TGCGCCAGCAGCTTGGGACGGGAGTCAGAGACCCAGTACTTC. Protein product: CASSLGRESETQYF. This chain connects TRBV5-1 to TRBJ2-5, with D perhaps matching TRBD2 (6 bases). CDR3 length: 14 residues. V lost 0 bases and J lost 4, with 10 bases in between. Germline V lookup: CDR1 SGHRS, CDR2 YFSETQ.

A note on this clone: A junction end diverges from the germline sequence, so it may reflect a read error. This sequence joins TRBV28 and TRBJ2-3, with TRBD2 matching over 9 bases. CDR3 length: 12 residues. The germline V gene has CDR1 MDHEN and CDR2 SYDVKM. CDR3: CASTLAGVTQYF. In nucleotides, the CDR3 is TGTGCCAGCACTTTAGCGGGAGTTACGCAGTATTTT.

This clone was seen just once. This chain uses TRBV3-1 (or the pseudogene TRBV3-2) with TRBJ2-2; D possibly corresponds to TRBD1 (5 bases). This CDR3 has 15 residues. Germline V gene lookup returns CDR1 LGHDT and CDR2 YNNKEL (reference sequence). V lost 1 base and J lost 4, with 10 bases in between. The CDR3 reads CASSQGPQGTGELFF. The CDR3 DNA follows: TGTGCCAGCAGCCAAGGACCTCAGGGCACCGGGGAGCTGTTTTTT.

As DNA, the CDR3 is TGTGCCAGTAGTCAGGACAGGGAGCGTCAGCCCCAGCATTTT. Translating it yields CASSQDRERQPQHF. This chain uses TRBV19 with TRBJ1-5; 8 bases align to TRBD1. The V gene end was trimmed by 5 bases and the J gene end by 6 bases; junction bases not matched to a gene: 6. The CDR3 loop spans 14 amino acids. CDR1 and CDR2 from the germline V gene are LNHDA and SQIVND (reference sequence).

V and J are TRBV5-1 and TRBJ2-5; D is unresolved. The V end was cut by 2 bases, the J end by 5 bases, with 10 bases between. This CDR3 contains 13 residues. Germline-derived CDR1 and CDR2 are SGHRS and YFSETQ. The CDR3 sequence: CASSFSVSETQYF. DNA of the CDR3: TGCGCCAGCAGCTTTAGTGTGTCTGAGACCCAGTACTTC. Full variable domain (missing parts from reference TRBV5-1 and TRBJ2-5): KAGVTQTPRYLIKTRGQQVTLSCSPISGHRSVSWYQQTPGQGLQFLFEYFSETQRNKGNFPGRFSGRQFSNSRSEMNVSTLELGDSALYLCASSFSVSETQYFGPGTRLLVL.

The rearrangement uses TRBV28 and TRBJ2-7; 7 bases are shared with TRBD1. The CDR3 runs to 13 residues. CDR1 is MDHEN and CDR2 is SYDVKM in the germline V gene. Germline trimming cut 6 bases from V and 1 base from J; bases unmatched to any gene: 3. The CDR3 protein is CASSGQVSYEQYF. The CDR3 DNA is TGTGCCAGCAGCGGACAGGTTTCCTACGAGCAGTACTTC.

This rearrangement joins TRBV5-1 to TRBJ2-1; the D gene is possibly TRBD2 (5 bases). Germline CDR1 and CDR2: SGHRS and YFSETQ. The germline V and J ends were trimmed by 1 base and 5 bases, with 16 bases remaining between them. The CDR3 sequence is 16 residues long. DNA for the CDR3: TGCGCCAGCAGCTTGATCCCCGGGAATGTAAACAATGAGCAGTTCTTC. It encodes CASSLIPGNVNNEQFF.

The chain links TRBV2 to TRBJ2-7, with a tentative D call TRBD2 (7 bases). The CDR3 totals 13 residues. Germline V lookup: CDR1 SNHLY, CDR2 FYNNEI. V lost 7 bases and J lost 2, with 12 bases in between. CDR3 nucleotide sequence: TGTGCCAGCACCCGGGGGGCTGCCTACGAGCAGTACTTC. Its protein product is CASTRGAAYEQYF.

This CDR3 is CASRTGMQFF. Here the CDR3 DNA reads TGTGCCAGCCGGACAGGGATGCAGTTCTTC. The chain couples TRBV2 to TRBJ2-1; 8 nucleotides align to TRBD1. Germline loops: CDR1 SNHLY, CDR2 FYNNEI. The CDR3 contains 10 residues. Trimming at V came to 8 bases and at J to 12 bases, leaving 3 bases not matched to a gene.

This rearrangement joins TRBV3-1 (or the pseudogene TRBV3-2) to TRBJ1-6; D not resolved. Trimming shortened V by 4 bases and J by 16 bases, and 11 bases separated the two germline ends. CDR1 LGHDT and CDR2 YNNKEL come from the germline V gene (reference sequence). The CDR3 spans 11 residues. In nucleotides, the CDR3 is TGTGCCAGCAGCCTCAGTGGAGAGCTCCACTTT. Translation gives CASSLSGELHF.

This sequence joins TRBV7-8 and TRBJ1-2, with a possible D match to TRBD1 (5 bases). Germline V CDR1 and CDR2: SGHVS, FQNEAQ. V was trimmed by 0 bases and J by 7 bases, leaving 9 bases between them. The CDR3 runs 13 residues. CDR3 amino acids: CASSLAQGVGYTF. The CDR3 coding sequence is TGTGCCAGCAGCTTAGCGCAAGGGGTTGGCTACACCTTC. The full variable domain, rest sourced from reference TRBV7-8 and TRBJ1-2, is GAGVSQSPRYKVAKRGQDVALRCDPISGHVSLFWYQQALGQGPEFLTYFQNEAQLDKSGLPSDRFFAERPEGSVSTLKIQRTQQEDSAVYLCASSLAQGVGYTFGSGTRLTVV.

V and J are TRBV19 and TRBJ2-2; TRBD1 aligns across 8 bases. Trimming at V came to 2 bases and at J to 3 bases, leaving 8 bases not matched to a gene. The CDR3 contains 17 residues. Germline V gene data show CDR1 as LNHDA and CDR2 as SQIVND (reference sequence). The CDR3 loop reads CASSIPSRTGYTGELFF. DNA for the CDR3: TGTGCCAGTAGTATACCGTCCCGGACAGGGTACACCGGGGAGCTGTTTTTT.

The chain recombines TRBV19 with TRBJ1-1, with D perhaps TRBD1 (5 bases). Deletions cut 11 bases from V and 5 bases from J, with 15 bases between. The germline V gene encodes CDR1 LNHDA and CDR2 SQIVND (reference sequence). There are 12 residues in the CDR3. CDR3 amino acids: CASGQGSTEAFF. In DNA, the CDR3 is TGTGCCTCAGGGCAGGGATCGACTGAAGCTTTCTTT.

The V and J genes are TRBV5-6 and TRBJ2-2, with D perhaps matching TRBD1 (5 bases). The CDR3 runs to 14 residues. V was clipped by 4 bases and J by 5 bases, with 12 bases between them. Germline CDR1 and CDR2: SGHDT and YYEEEE. In DNA form, the CDR3 reads TGTGCCAGCAGCAGTCTAGGGGTTACCGGGGAGCTGTTTTTT. It is translated as CASSSLGVTGELFF.

This chain uses TRBV12-3 or TRBV12-4 with TRBJ2-5, with D hard to call. The CDR3 runs 12 residues. V dropped 3 bases and J dropped 5 bases, with 7 bases sitting between them. CDR3 nucleotides: TGTGCCAGCAGTTTTTTCGGGGAGACCCAGTACTTC. It is translated as CASSFFGETQYF.

The V and J genes are TRBV19 and TRBJ1-1; D is ambiguous. The germline V gene has CDR1 LNHDA and CDR2 SQIVND (reference sequence). CDR3 length: 14 amino acids. V gave up 5 bases and J gave up 6 bases, with 16 bases separating them. This CDR3 is CASSPSRGRPEAFF. Here the CDR3 DNA reads TGTGCCAGTAGTCCGAGCCGGGGAAGACCTGAAGCTTTCTTT.

The table lists this clone with a count of one. This rearrangement joins TRBV5-1 to TRBJ2-5; D unclear. The germline V gene encodes CDR1 SGHRS and CDR2 YFSETQ. Trimming pared 4 bases from V and 7 bases from J, leaving 8 bases between. This CDR3 is 11 amino acids long. CDR3 residues: CASSLTGTQYF. In DNA, the CDR3 is TGCGCCAGCAGCCTCACTGGGACCCAGTACTTC.

The chain links TRBV10-3 to TRBJ2-7; 12 bases are shared with TRBD1. Trimming removed 9 bases from V and 5 bases from J; junction bases left unmatched: 8. CDR3 length: 14 residues. CDR1 and CDR2 from the germline V gene are ENHRY and SYGVKD. The CDR3 nucleotides read TGTGCCATTGGGCCGGGACAGGGGGCCAACGAGCAGTACTTC. This sequence encodes CAIGPGQGANEQYF.

In its sample, this clone was seen a few times. The identical CDR3 is also encoded by other nucleotide sequences in the sample. The V and J genes are TRBV30 and TRBJ1-5, with TRBD1 identical over 8 bases. The V segment lost 3 bases and the J segment 4 bases; nucleotides outside the gene matches: 2. Germline CDR1 GTSNPN, CDR2 SVGIG (reference sequence). CDR3 length: 13 amino acids. The CDR3 nucleotides are TGTGCCTGGAGCGGACAGGGTAATCAGCCCCAGCATTTT. Its protein is CAWSGQGNQPQHF.

The V call is TRBV29-1, the J call TRBJ2-5; the D gene is possibly TRBD2 (6 bases). The germline V gene encodes CDR1 SQVTM and CDR2 ANQGSEA. The V and J ends lost 8 bases and 4 bases respectively, with 17 bases between them. The CDR3 is made up of 13 amino acids. The CDR3 spells CSFSGLGGETQYF. The CDR3 nucleotides are TGCAGCTTCTCAGGGTTGGGGGGAGAGACCCAGTACTTC.